Listed here is a single TCR beta chain. Each CDR3 protein is one row after TCRdb ran MiXCR on the 5' RACE reads. Of 700,000 or so distinct CDR3 sequences in the sample, over 8.5% are singletons; the top ten hold 0.75% to 1%. The sample belongs to a study of identical twins. Germline CDR1 reads MNHEY; CDR2 reads SMNVEV (reference sequence). The V gene end was trimmed by 7 bases and the J gene end by 4 bases; junction bases not matched to a gene: 13. The CDR3 runs 16 residues. The sample was also reused in another study, on yellow fever vaccine responses in identical twins.

V usage is TRBV27 and J usage is TRBJ2-1; TRBD2 agrees at 7 bases. The TCR was taken from a young woman in good health. Source material: PBMCs. The CDR3 DNA reads as TGTGCCAGCACCTACCCCGGTTCTAGCGGATACAATGAGCAGTTCTTC. Encoded protein: CASTYPGSSGYNEQFF.